The 8 T cell receptor beta chains below all came from one sample that was sequenced in a study of blood T cell repertoires in COVID-19. Assay used: immunoSEQ multiplex PCR; TCRdb lists only in-frame clones, some missing. Among about 110,000 clones, 71% were seen once, and the ten largest hold more than 0.8%. The sequenced sample was peripheral blood. Every receptor here comes from a human donor with acute or convalescent COVID-19. The donor label of this sample is uncertain.

V and J are TRBV30 and TRBJ2-7, with D possibly being TRBD2 (5 bases). This CDR3 has 13 residues. Germline assignment: CDR1 GTSNPN and CDR2 SVGIG (reference sequence). V was clipped by 2 bases and J by 7 bases, with 15 bases between them. CDR3 residues: CAWSPRIGGEQYF. CDR3 in DNA: TGTGCCTGGAGTCCACGGATTGGCGGGGAGCAGTACTTC.

The chain joins TRBV25-1 to TRBJ2-3; 8 positions match TRBD2. Germline V gene lookup returns CDR1 MGHDK and CDR2 SYGVNS. V shed 2 bases and J 3 bases; nucleotides not matched to a gene: 7. CDR3 length: 16 residues. The CDR3 reads CASSEHGGAGTDTQYF. The CDR3 DNA is TGTGCCAGCAGTGAACACGGGGGGGCCGGAACAGATACGCAGTATTTT. Full variable domain (remainder filled in from reference TRBV25-1 and TRBJ2-3): EADIYQTPRYLVIGTGKKITLECSQTMGHDKMYWYQQDPGMELHLIHYSYGVNSTEKGDLSSESTVSRIRTEHFPLTLESARPSHTSQYLCASSEHGGAGTDTQYFGPGTRLTVL.

In its sample, this clone was seen many times. The rearrangement joins TRBV9 to TRBJ2-7, with 7 positions matching TRBD1. V shed 2 bases, J shed 6 bases, and the junction held 8 bases outside the gene matches. Germline V gives CDR1 SGDLS, CDR2 YYNGEE. The CDR3 totals 14 residues. In DNA, the CDR3 is TGTGCCAGCAGCGTCGGGACAGCCCGCCTCGAGCAGTACTTC. Amino acid sequence: CASSVGTARLEQYF.

The chain joins TRBV5-1 to TRBJ1-1, with 10 positions matching TRBD1. J lost 7 bases, V lost 4 bases, and 10 bases had no gene match. The CDR3 runs to 15 residues. In germline, CDR1 is SGHRS, CDR2 YFSETQ. The CDR3 DNA reads TGCGCCAGCAGCGGGGGGCCGGGACAGGGGCGTGAAGCTTTCTTT. Protein product: CASSGGPGQGREAFF.

Of note for this clone: Other DNA sequences in this specimen translate into the identical CDR3. This rearrangement joins TRBV3-1 (or the pseudogene TRBV3-2) to TRBJ2-5; 8 nucleotides align to TRBD2. CDR1 and CDR2 (germline): LGHDT, YNNKEL (reference sequence). There are 14 residues in the CDR3. V gave up 2 bases and J gave up 4 bases; unmatched junction bases: 3. In DNA, the CDR3 is TGTGCCAGCAGCCAAAGGAGCGGGGGAGAGACCCAGTACTTC. Its translation: CASSQRSGGETQYF.

The genes are TRBV30 and TRBJ1-2, with D possibly TRBD1 on 5 matching bases. Germline values: CDR1 GTSNPN, CDR2 SVGIG (reference sequence). The V and J ends lost 3 bases and 7 bases respectively, with 24 bases between them. This CDR3 comprises 16 residues. For the CDR3, the DNA is TGTGCCTGGAGCAGACAGCCTTCTTGGGCTTTTGGTGGCTACACCTTC. It yields the protein CAWSRQPSWAFGGYTF.

The V and J genes are TRBV21-1 and TRBJ1-5; the table's TRBD1 call for D was not verified on the DNA. TRBV21-1 is noted as a pseudogene. The CDR3 contains 16 residues. CDR3 protein: CASSITTGLPNQPQHF. Here the CDR3 DNA reads TGTGCCAGCAGCATTACGACAGGGCTTCCCAATCAGCCCCAGCATTTT.

The chain combines TRBV11-2 with TRBJ1-3, with 12 bases identical to TRBD1. V lost 6 bases and J lost 4; bases outside the gene matches: 16. Germline V lookup: CDR1 SGHAT, CDR2 FQNNGV. This CDR3 comprises 19 residues. The DNA of the CDR3 is TGTGCCAGCAGATCATTCCCGGGGGGACAGGGGGCTGACGGAAACACCATATATTTT. Its translation is CASRSFPGGQGADGNTIYF.